The source of this T cell receptor beta chain is a study of blood T cell repertoires in COVID-19 (TCRdb year 2020). Regarding the research as a whole: Samples from collaborators originated in the United States, Italy and Spain and spanned both the acute and convalescent phases of COVID-19. The material from the prospective study consisted of cDNA or gDNA derived from T cells, B-cell-depleted T cells, or PBMCs. The repertoires were made available in a free public database intended to serve as a resource for research on the immune response to SARS-CoV-2. Deeply sampled blood TCRbeta repertoires from subjects exposed to, actively infected with, or recovered from COVID-19 were included in the dataset. A de-identified subject ID, COVID-19 status, age in years and sex were almost always included in the sample metadata. Where available, HLA class I and class II types were taken from metadata supplied by the sample provider and were not determined by assay-based typing. Samples were obtained from the ongoing ImmuneRACE study (first 160 participants) and from 1,000 to 1,500 subjects provided by 6 global collaborators. General findings and caveats noted by the study authors: How much clinical and demographic metadata was included differed by source and by participant, and the metadata was provided uncurated.

Notes on this clone: Its antigen is currently not known. The sample holds no much larger clone one base away, and base qualities are not on file.

The immunoSEQ Assay, a bias-controlled multiplex PCR, was used to amplify TCRbeta CDR3 regions from genomic DNA. The paper's processing steps were these. Within the assay, amplification of reference gene primers was used to estimate how many nucleated cells each sample contained. To quantify the absolute abundance of each unique TCRbeta CDR3 rearrangement, sequence reads were collapsed and filtered. Productive Simpson clonality was computed per sample as the square root of Simpson's diversity index over productive rearrangements. TCRdb holds this immuneACCESS table with in-frame rearrangements only. Some clones are missing; in checked studies, unresolved V genes explain under half, and the rest has no known cause. D and trimming were read from the DNA, whereas the V and J calls and clone size are those reported in that table. In this sample the table shows over 150,000 clones, 94% of which occur a single time. Roughly 0.7% of the sample is taken by the ten largest.

In Seattle, one collaborating source enrolled patients while the infection was active and tracked those patients longitudinally over the course of disease. Whole blood was collected in K2EDTA tubes by collaborating institutions according to the institutions' own protocols. For TCRbeta analysis, collaborator samples were shipped as frozen whole blood, as isolated PBMCs, or as DNA extracted from either sample type. The V end loses 5 bases and the J end loses 6 bases, and a stretch of 11 bases separates them. CDR1 and CDR2 (MDHEN, SYDVKM) derive from the germline V gene. The CDR3 covers 13 residues, taking in both the cysteine and the phenylalanine. Only CDR3 DNA remains: 39 bases, in frame from the first base.

This chain joins TRBV28 to TRBJ2-4, with no D gene named confidently. Sequenced material: peripheral blood. The sequence was obtained from a man aged 25 to 45 with COVID-19, enrolled during active disease. The CDR3 protein sequence reads: CASSEEPLNIQYF. The DNA reads TGTGCCAGCAGTGAGGAACCCCTAAACATTCAGTACTTC.